This entry concerns a single TCR beta chain. Its antigen is not yet known. Nothing much larger sits one base from this clone, and base qualities are not available. TCRdb lists the instrument as Illumina HiSeq 1500. TCRdb passed the public sequencing reads through fastp at Q25 and MiXCR, retaining productive beta sequences. Entries are consolidated by CDR3 protein sequence, retaining the most common genes and DNA. Here the sample has more than 300,000 distinct CDR3 sequences; nearly 35% occur a single time. Of the sample, roughly 13% is held by the ten largest clones. The data stem from a study of T cell repertoires in cytomegalovirus infection (dated by TCRdb to the late 2010s). The study in broad terms: The peptide stimulations were aimed at well-studied HLA-B-restricted epitopes as well as recently identified HLA-C-restricted CMV epitopes, whose presentation resists viral immunomodulation. Because public TCR beta signatures pointed to carriage of CMV infection together with the matching HLA type, the HLA type of each donor mattered for the analysis. The study at large found these results: The ex vivo response was dominated by HLA-C-restricted CMV-specific TCR beta clonotypes, which also provided the single most frequent clonotype in two of eight donors. Cumulative frequency of public TCR beta family members discriminated carriers of CMV infection plus the relevant HLA type in this cohort and an independent 352-donor cohort.

The V end gives up 4 bases and the J end 3 bases, leaving 10 bases in the junction not matched to a gene. The CDR3 sequence holds 18 residues, the cysteine and phenylalanine included. The only DNA kept is the CDR3, 54 bases in frame from the first base. Via the germline V gene, CDR1 is MNHNS and CDR2 SASEGT. Read against the paper, the sample's treatment or condition label means: in vitro stimulation with specific CMV peptide epitopes to enrich CMV-specific T cells. The sample here was cultured PBMCs, taken from culture after CMV antigen stimulation. The chain links TRBV6-1 with TRBJ2-1; TRBD2 aligns with 12 central bases. The clonotype originates from a human donor in good health (CMV status not recorded). Some clones in this sample may be carry-over from other donors' samples. The sequence in DNA is TGTGCCAGCAGTGGGGCCCCTAGCGGGAGGGCCAGCTACAATGAGCAGTTCTTC. Translated, this is CASSGAPSGRASYNEQFF.